Below are 21 T cell receptor beta chains sequenced from a single sample in a study of cytomegalovirus exposure and HLA in healthy donors. Amplification used 60 Vbeta primers and 13 Jbeta primers. TCRdb's copy holds only in-frame clones and misses some; the assay was immunoSEQ multiplex PCR. The table for this sample gives approximately 70,000 clones. Sequenced sample: PBMCs. The receptors were sampled from a female donor in good health and CMV-seropositive.

The chain carries TRBV6-7 and TRBJ2-1; TRBD2 matches 8 bases. TRBV6-7 is an ORF, and what it does is uncertain. The CDR3 runs 14 residues. The ends lost 5 bases at V and 5 bases at J; junction bases unmatched: 5. The CDR3 coding sequence is TGTGCCAGCAGTCGAGCGGGAGAGAACAATGAGCAGTTCTTC. Amino acid sequence: CASSRAGENNEQFF.

This chain uses TRBV4-3 with TRBJ2-1; TRBD2 agrees at 8 bases. Germline-derived CDR1 and CDR2 are LGHNA and YSLEER. V dropped 5 bases and J dropped 4; count of bases not matched to a gene: 10. The length of the CDR3 is 16 residues. This chain's CDR3 is CASSGYSGGIYNEQFF. The CDR3 DNA reads as TGCGCCAGCAGCGGTTACAGCGGGGGCATTTACAATGAGCAGTTCTTC.

The genes are TRBV5-1 and TRBJ2-1; 8 positions agree with TRBD2. J lost 3 bases, V lost 1 base, and 3 bases had no gene match. The V gene's germline CDR1 is SGHRS and CDR2 YFSETQ. This CDR3 spans 15 amino acids. The CDR3, as DNA: TGCGCCAGCAGCTTGATAGCGGGGAGCTACAATGAGCAGTTCTTC. Its protein product is CASSLIAGSYNEQFF.

The chain links TRBV9 to TRBJ2-7, with TRBD1 matching 7 bases. This CDR3 is 15 amino acids long. CDR1 is SGDLS and CDR2 is YYNGEE in the germline V gene. The V segment lost 2 bases and the J segment 2 bases; nucleotides outside the gene matches: 7. The CDR3, as DNA: TGTGCCAGCAGCGTCGGACAGGAGCCAACCTACGAGCAGTACTTC. Translation: CASSVGQEPTYEQYF.

The rearrangement links TRBV7-3 to TRBJ1-1; no clear D. CDR1 SGHTA and CDR2 FQGTGA come from the germline V gene. There are 16 residues in the CDR3. The V and J ends lost 1 base and 1 base respectively, with 13 bases between them. CDR3 in DNA: TGTGCCAGCAGCTTAAGGTTGGGAGGAGGGAACACTGAAGCTTTCTTT. It is translated as CASSLRLGGGNTEAFF.

The chain employs TRBV6-1 and TRBJ1-5; 7 bases line up with TRBD1. Germline V gene lookup returns CDR1 MNHNS and CDR2 SASEGT. After removal of 6 bases from V and 6 bases from J, the junction contained 8 bases not matched to a gene. This CDR3 comprises 14 residues. The DNA of the CDR3 is TGTGCCAGCAGAAAACAGGGGATAAGTCAGCCCCAGCATTTT. It translates to CASRKQGISQPQHF.

The gene calls are TRBV2 and TRBJ2-7; 8 bases are shared with TRBD2. V dropped 2 bases and J dropped 1; count of bases not matched to a gene: 10. This CDR3 comprises 17 residues. From germline, CDR1 is SNHLY and CDR2 FYNNEI. The chain's CDR3 is CASSEWAGGSWSYEQYF. DNA of the CDR3: TGTGCCAGCAGTGAATGGGCGGGAGGATCGTGGTCCTACGAGCAGTACTTC.

The chain joins TRBV28 to TRBJ1-2, with D possibly matching TRBD1 (5 bases). The CDR3 has 15 amino acids. With 11 bases removed from V and 3 bases from J, the gap between germline ends came to 22 bases. Germline V gene sequence: CDR1 MDHEN, CDR2 SYDVKM. CDR3 nucleotide sequence: TGTGCCCACATGGGGCGCCAGCCAAATTACTATGGCTACACCTTC. Amino acid sequence: CAHMGRQPNYYGYTF.

This chain uses TRBV19 with TRBJ1-1; no clear D gene. Germline V gene lookup returns CDR1 LNHDA and CDR2 SQIVND (reference sequence). Trimming took off 1 base at V and 2 bases at J, with 14 bases between the two ends. The CDR3 sequence is 16 residues long. The CDR3 sequence is CASSIASTAKNTEAFF. The CDR3 DNA is TGTGCCAGTAGTATAGCCAGTACAGCCAAAAACACTGAAGCTTTCTTT.

The chain is built from TRBV5-4 and TRBJ2-1; 10 nucleotides align to TRBD2. With 0 bases clipped from V and 4 bases from J, the junction kept 4 bases outside the gene matches. Germline lookup yields CDR1 SGHNT and CDR2 YYREEE (reference sequence). This CDR3 spans 16 amino acids. The CDR3 DNA is TGTGCCAGCAGCTTGGTCGGGACTAGCGCGTACAATGAGCAGTTCTTC. Residues: CASSLVGTSAYNEQFF.

The chain has TRBV5-1 and TRBJ1-3; TRBD1 is a possible D gene (5 bases). Trimming removed 0 bases at V and 3 bases at J, with 7 bases between. CDR1 and CDR2 (germline): SGHRS, YFSETQ. The CDR3 runs 14 residues. CDR3 sequence (DNA): TGCGCCAGCAGCTTGGCAGGGATTGGAAACACCATATATTTT. It encodes CASSLAGIGNTIYF. Variable domain in full (rest from reference TRBV5-1 and TRBJ1-3): KAGVTQTPRYLIKTRGQQVTLSCSPISGHRSVSWYQQTPGQGLQFLFEYFSETQRNKGNFPGRFSGRQFSNSRSEMNVSTLELGDSALYLCASSLAGIGNTIYFGEGSWLTVV.

The chain couples TRBV11-2 to TRBJ2-3, with 16 bases that match TRBD2. There are 17 residues in the CDR3. In germline, CDR1 is SGHAT, CDR2 FQNNGV. V lost 4 bases to trimming and J lost 7 bases; unmatched junction nucleotides: 8. The CDR3 DNA reads as TGTGCCAGCAGCTCGGGACTAGCGGGAGGGCTAGCATATACGCAGTATTTT. This translates into CASSSGLAGGLAYTQYF.

The rearrangement uses TRBV28 and TRBJ2-7; 11 positions agree with TRBD2. Germline V lookup: CDR1 MDHEN, CDR2 SYDVKM. Unmatched junction bases numbered 5, after V lost 3 bases and J lost 7 bases. This CDR3 has 14 amino acids. CDR3 residues: CASSFLAGGREQYF. The CDR3 coding sequence is TGTGCCAGCAGTTTCCTAGCGGGAGGAAGGGAGCAGTACTTC.

The rearrangement links TRBV7-9 to TRBJ1-1, with D perhaps matching TRBD1 (5 bases). The germline V gene encodes CDR1 SEHNR and CDR2 FQNEAQ (reference sequence). This CDR3 has 17 residues. With 2 bases removed from V and 5 bases from J, the gap between germline ends came to 21 bases. The CDR3 DNA is TGTGCCAGCAGCTTAAGTCGTTGGGGTCCAGGGCGTACTGAAGCTTTCTTT. Translation gives CASSLSRWGPGRTEAFF.

V is TRBV21-1 and J is TRBJ1-5; TRBD1 reflects the table's D call only, with no check against the DNA. TRBV21-1 is marked as a pseudogene. The CDR3 has 13 residues. The CDR3 coding sequence is TGTGCCAGCACCCTAGACAGTTATCAGCCCCAGCATTTT. This translates into CASTLDSYQPQHF.

The chain carries TRBV15 and TRBJ2-3, with 10 nucleotides matching TRBD2. Per germline, CDR1 LNHNV and CDR2 YYDKDF (reference sequence). The V and J ends lost 1 base and 4 bases, in that order; junction bases with no gene match: 5. The CDR3 loop spans 16 amino acids. The CDR3 coding sequence is TGTGCCACCAGCAGAGGTCGAGCGGGGGGGCCAGATACGCAGTATTTT. It translates to CATSRGRAGGPDTQYF.

V usage is TRBV5-1 and J usage is TRBJ2-2, with 7 bases that match TRBD2. The CDR3 totals 15 residues. Germline V gives CDR1 SGHRS, CDR2 YFSETQ. Trimming removed 4 bases from V and 3 bases from J; junction bases left unmatched: 6. The CDR3 loop reads CASSRSSGDTGELFF. CDR3 DNA: TGCGCCAGCAGCAGATCTAGCGGAGACACCGGGGAGCTGTTTTTT.

The V gene is TRBV5-1, the J gene TRBJ2-3, with 9 bases aligning to TRBD1. With 2 bases clipped from V and 0 bases from J, the junction kept 10 bases outside the gene matches. Germline V gene data show CDR1 as SGHRS and CDR2 as YFSETQ. CDR3 length: 18 amino acids. This CDR3 reads CASSFWGQGLSSTDTQYF. The CDR3 DNA reads as TGCGCCAGCAGCTTTTGGGGACAGGGCCTTTCTAGCACAGATACGCAGTATTTT.

The chain carries TRBV19 and TRBJ2-6; TRBD1 aligns across 7 bases. V lost 6 bases, J lost 3 bases, and 5 bases stayed unmatched. This CDR3 region has 15 residues. Looked up from germline, CDR1 is LNHDA and CDR2 is SQIVND (reference sequence). CDR3 DNA: TGTGCCAGTAGGGACAGGACTGGTGGGGCCAACGTCCTGACTTTC. This sequence encodes CASRDRTGGANVLTF.

This sequence joins TRBV6-6 and TRBJ1-2, with 9 positions matching TRBD1. Germline V gene lookup returns CDR1 MNHNY and CDR2 SVGAGI (reference sequence). V shed 4 bases and J 6 bases; nucleotides not matched to a gene: 6. The CDR3 is 14 amino acids. CDR3 nucleotides: TGTGCCAGCAGTTGGGGGACAGGGCGGGATGGCTACACCTTC. It codes for CASSWGTGRDGYTF.

The chain is built from TRBV2 and TRBJ2-1; 9 bases fit TRBD2. From germline, CDR1 is SNHLY and CDR2 FYNNEI. The CDR3 extends over 14 amino acids. V gave up 9 bases and J gave up 2 bases; unmatched junction bases: 5. CDR3 sequence reads: CASEGGGAYNEQFF. For the CDR3, the DNA is TGTGCCAGTGAGGGCGGGGGGGCCTACAATGAGCAGTTCTTC.